The subject of this entry is one T cell receptor (beta chain). Its specificity is not known. Profiling relied on immunoSEQ multiplex PCR, and the TCRdb table lists in-frame clones only, not all of them. The repertoire holds over 6,500 clones, with about 98% as singletons. The sample originates from a study of naive CD8 T cells in extremely preterm neonates. Study-wide results and caveats: Preterm neonate repertoires were significantly less rich by iChao1 than others. Compared with older groups, preterm CDR3s were shorter, with fewer N additions and less trimming. Term neonates about 0.4%, young children approximately 0.03%, adults 0.0075% to 0.01%; preterm neonates shared 2.7%.

This CDR3 has 15 residues. The V and J ends lost 2 bases and 6 bases, in that order; junction bases with no gene match: 5. CDR1 and CDR2 (germline): LGHNA, YNFKEQ. The clonotype originates from a human donor in good health. The V gene is TRBV4-2, the J gene TRBJ2-3; 10 bases are a match to TRBD2. The sample consisted of naive CD8+ T cells from blood. The CDR3 DNA sequence: TGTGCCAGCAGCCAACCTAGCGGGAGCCCGGATACGCAGTATTTT. Its translation: CASSQPSGSPDTQYF.